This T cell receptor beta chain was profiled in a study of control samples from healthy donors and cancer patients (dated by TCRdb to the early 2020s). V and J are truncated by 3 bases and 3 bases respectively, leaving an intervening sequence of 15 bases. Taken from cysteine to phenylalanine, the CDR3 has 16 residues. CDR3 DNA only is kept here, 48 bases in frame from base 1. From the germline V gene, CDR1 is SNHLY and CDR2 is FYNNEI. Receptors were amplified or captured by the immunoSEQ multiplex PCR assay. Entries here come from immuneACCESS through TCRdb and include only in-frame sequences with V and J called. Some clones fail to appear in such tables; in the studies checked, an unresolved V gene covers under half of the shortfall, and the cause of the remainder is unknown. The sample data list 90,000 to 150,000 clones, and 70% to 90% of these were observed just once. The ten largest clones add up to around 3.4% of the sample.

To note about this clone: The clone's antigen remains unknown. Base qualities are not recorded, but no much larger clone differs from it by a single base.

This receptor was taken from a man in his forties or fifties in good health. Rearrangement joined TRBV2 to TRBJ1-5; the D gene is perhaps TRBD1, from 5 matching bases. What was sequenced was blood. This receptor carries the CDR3 CASSEMWGAINQPQHF. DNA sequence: TGTGCCAGCAGTGAGATGTGGGGCGCGATCAATCAGCCCCAGCATTTT.